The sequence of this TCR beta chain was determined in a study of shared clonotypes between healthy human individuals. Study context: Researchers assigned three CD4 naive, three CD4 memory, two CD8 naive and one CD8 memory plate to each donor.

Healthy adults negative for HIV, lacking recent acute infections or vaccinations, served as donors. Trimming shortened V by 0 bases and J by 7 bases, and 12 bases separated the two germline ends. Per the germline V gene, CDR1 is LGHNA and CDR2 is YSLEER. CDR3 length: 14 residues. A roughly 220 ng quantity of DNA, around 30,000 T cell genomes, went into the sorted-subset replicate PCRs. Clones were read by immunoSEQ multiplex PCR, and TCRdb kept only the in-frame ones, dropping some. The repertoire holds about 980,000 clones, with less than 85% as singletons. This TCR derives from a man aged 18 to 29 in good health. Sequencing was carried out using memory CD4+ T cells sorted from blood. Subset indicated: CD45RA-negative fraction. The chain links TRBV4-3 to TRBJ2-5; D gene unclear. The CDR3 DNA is TGCGCCAGCAGCCAAGACCGGCCCCCGGCGACCCAGTACTTC. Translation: CASSQDRPPATQYF.